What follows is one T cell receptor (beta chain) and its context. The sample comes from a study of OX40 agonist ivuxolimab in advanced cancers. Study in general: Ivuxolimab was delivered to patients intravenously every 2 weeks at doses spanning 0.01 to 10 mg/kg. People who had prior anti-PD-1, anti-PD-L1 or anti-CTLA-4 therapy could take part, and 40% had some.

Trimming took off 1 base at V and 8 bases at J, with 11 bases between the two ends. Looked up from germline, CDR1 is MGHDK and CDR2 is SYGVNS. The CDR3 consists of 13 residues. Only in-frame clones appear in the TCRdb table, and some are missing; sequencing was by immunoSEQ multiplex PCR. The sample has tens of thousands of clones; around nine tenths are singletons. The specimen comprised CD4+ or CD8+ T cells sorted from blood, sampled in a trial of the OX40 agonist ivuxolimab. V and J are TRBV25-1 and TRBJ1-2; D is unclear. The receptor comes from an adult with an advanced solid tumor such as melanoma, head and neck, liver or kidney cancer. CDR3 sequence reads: CASSESHDTGYTF. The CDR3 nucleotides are TGTGCCAGCAGTGAATCCCACGACACCGGCTACACCTTC.